Listed here are 21 T cell receptor beta chains from one sample, sequenced in a study of T cell responses to AZD1222 COVID-19 vaccine. TCRdb's table, derived via immunoSEQ multiplex PCR, lists solely in-frame clones and lacks some. The data contain 77,000 or so clones, more than 85% of them singletons. The source material was peripheral blood, sampled 28 days after the second AZD1222 dose. The receptors come from an adult who received the AZD1222 COVID-19 vaccine.

The J gene is TRBJ2-5, the V gene TRBV6-5; 7 positions match TRBD1. CDR3 length: 13 residues. In germline, CDR1 is MNHEY, CDR2 SVGAGI. V lost 6 bases to trimming and J lost 3 bases; unmatched junction nucleotides: 4. This CDR3 reads CASRYRGEETQYF. The CDR3 DNA follows: TGTGCCAGCAGATACAGGGGTGAAGAGACCCAGTACTTC.

This chain uses TRBV6-5 with TRBJ1-1; the match to TRBD1 covers 11 bases. The CDR3 is made up of 15 amino acids. Losses at the gene ends were 5 bases for V and 3 bases for J; bases not matched to a gene: 5. Germline V lookup: CDR1 MNHEY, CDR2 SVGAGI. DNA for the CDR3: TGTGCCAGCAGTCCTGGACAGGGGGCGGACACTGAAGCTTTCTTT. Translation gives CASSPGQGADTEAFF.

The chain is built from TRBV19 and TRBJ1-5, with 8 bases lining up with TRBD1. V lost 7 bases, J lost 6 bases, and 8 bases stayed unmatched. This CDR3 spans 14 amino acids. The V gene's germline CDR1 is LNHDA and CDR2 SQIVND (reference sequence). CDR3 DNA: TGTGCCAGTAATCCCCACAGGGGGGGTCAGCCCCAGCATTTT. This encodes CASNPHRGGQPQHF. Filled out from reference TRBV19 and TRBJ1-5, the complete variable domain reads DGGITQSPKYLFRKEGQNVTLSCEQNLNHDAMYWYRQDPGQGLRLIYYSQIVNDFQKGDIAEGYSVSREKKESFPLTVTSAQKNPTAFYLCASNPHRGGQPQHFGDGTRLSIL.

This rearrangement joins TRBV19 to TRBJ1-2; the match to TRBD1 covers 12 bases. CDR1 LNHDA and CDR2 SQIVND come from the germline V gene (reference sequence). The ends lost 5 bases at V and 3 bases at J; junction bases unmatched: 7. The CDR3 has 16 amino acids. The CDR3 DNA follows: TGTGCCAGTAGTCCCGGGACAGGGGGCGAGCACTATGGCTACACCTTC. It yields the protein CASSPGTGGEHYGYTF.

The V gene is TRBV7-9, the J gene TRBJ2-7; the D gene is possibly TRBD2 (7 bases). This CDR3 comprises 16 residues. V was cut by 5 bases and J by 0 bases, with 17 bases left in between. The germline gives CDR1 SEHNR, CDR2 FQNEAQ (reference sequence). CDR3 in amino acids: CASSPPGGYSSYEQYF. The CDR3 DNA sequence: TGTGCCAGCAGCCCTCCGGGGGGCTATAGCTCCTACGAGCAGTACTTC.

This chain joins TRBV18 and TRBJ2-3; no clear D. Trimming removed 0 bases at V and 8 bases at J, with 9 bases between. Germline V lookup: CDR1 KGHSH, CDR2 LQKENI. The CDR3 covers 13 residues. The CDR3 DNA sequence: TGTGCCAGCTCACCACCTACACTCGGTACGCAGTATTTT. It is translated as CASSPPTLGTQYF.

This chain joins TRBV10-3 and TRBJ2-3, with D perhaps TRBD2 (7 bases). Germline assignment: CDR1 ENHRY and CDR2 SYGVKD. The CDR3 is 15 amino acids. Trimming took off 2 bases at V and 3 bases at J, with 12 bases between the two ends. The CDR3 sequence is CAISETGRGTDTQYF. In DNA form, the CDR3 reads TGTGCCATCAGTGAGACAGGGCGGGGGACAGATACGCAGTATTTT.

The J gene is TRBJ2-7, the V gene TRBV3-1 (or the pseudogene TRBV3-2); D is uncertain. CDR1 and CDR2 (germline): LGHDT, YNNKEL (reference sequence). The V end was cut by 0 bases, the J end by 4 bases, with 10 bases between. The CDR3 has 14 residues. CDR3 residues: CASSQDVIAYEQYF. The CDR3 DNA reads as TGTGCCAGCAGCCAAGATGTAATTGCGTACGAGCAGTACTTC.

In this sample, this clone turned up a few times. The V call is TRBV15, the J call TRBJ1-4; D remains unclear. Germline V gives CDR1 LNHNV, CDR2 YYDKDF (reference sequence). Between the trimmed V and J ends, which lost 0 bases and 4 bases, there was a span of 12 bases. CDR3 length: 16 amino acids. CDR3 DNA: TGTGCCACCAGCAGAGATCTCGGTAGCGGTAATGAAAAACTGTTTTTT. It specifies CATSRDLGSGNEKLFF.

This rearrangement joins TRBV5-4 to TRBJ2-1; 7 nucleotides agree with TRBD2. CDR3 length equals 13 residues. CDR1 is SGHNT and CDR2 is YYREEE in the germline V gene (reference sequence). The V gene end was trimmed by 6 bases and the J gene end by 8 bases; junction bases not matched to a gene: 8. CDR3 sequence reads: CASTLEGRDEQFF. The CDR3 DNA follows: TGTGCCAGCACCCTGGAGGGGAGGGATGAGCAGTTCTTC.

V and J are TRBV19 and TRBJ1-2; D is possibly TRBD1 (6 bases). The germline V gene has CDR1 LNHDA and CDR2 SQIVND (reference sequence). The CDR3 is 15 amino acids. The V gene lost 7 bases and the J gene lost 4 bases, with 19 bases spanning the gap. The CDR3 region has the DNA TGTGCCAGTACCCGGGGGGGGCAGCTCCTCTATGGCTACACCTTC. Its protein is CASTRGGQLLYGYTF. Filled out from reference TRBV19 and TRBJ1-2, the complete variable domain reads DGGITQSPKYLFRKEGQNVTLSCEQNLNHDAMYWYRQDPGQGLRLIYYSQIVNDFQKGDIAEGYSVSREKKESFPLTVTSAQKNPTAFYLCASTRGGQLLYGYTFGSGTRLTVV.

This chain connects TRBV19 to TRBJ2-5, with unresolved D. V was shortened by 4 bases and J by 4 bases, with 10 bases between the two germline ends. The CDR3 contains 13 residues. CDR1 is LNHDA, CDR2 SQIVND, per germline (reference sequence). The CDR3 nucleotides are TGTGCCAGTAGTAGCTGGCAGACAGAGACCCAGTACTTC. Its translation is CASSSWQTETQYF.

This sequence joins TRBV6-4 and TRBJ2-1; 11 bases line up with TRBD2. The J segment lost 0 bases and the V segment lost 2 bases, leaving 0 bases of the junction unmatched. Germline V CDR1 and CDR2: MRHNA, SNTAGT. This CDR3 contains 16 residues. Here the CDR3 reads CASSDTSGSSYNEQFF. The CDR3 DNA sequence: TGTGCCAGCAGTGACACTAGCGGGAGCTCCTACAATGAGCAGTTCTTC.

V is TRBV6-7 and J is TRBJ2-3, with 9 bases fitting TRBD1. TRBV6-7 is marked as an open reading frame, function uncertain. The CDR3 length is 17 residues. Unmatched junction bases numbered 7, after V lost 2 bases and J lost 1 base. The CDR3 protein is CASSYRPGQGRTDTQYF. CDR3 bases: TGTGCCAGCAGTTACCGCCCGGGACAGGGACGCACAGATACGCAGTATTTT.

A single count supports this clone. The J gene is TRBJ2-5, the V gene TRBV3-1 (or the pseudogene TRBV3-2); perhaps TRBD1 as D (6 bases). Trimming took 0 bases from V and 5 from J, leaving 13 bases between them. CDR3 length equals 15 residues. Germline CDR1 reads LGHDT; CDR2 reads YNNKEL (reference sequence). CDR3: CASSQDQGIRETQYF. CDR3 DNA sequence: TGTGCCAGCAGCCAAGATCAGGGGATAAGGGAGACCCAGTACTTC.

This clone was seen only once. The chain employs TRBV6-1 and TRBJ1-1, with D possibly matching TRBD1 (6 bases). Germline CDR1 and CDR2: MNHNS and SASEGT. The V and J ends lost 2 bases and 7 bases respectively, with 14 bases between them. The CDR3 totals 14 residues. The CDR3 sequence: CASSEYGAGVEAFF. CDR3 nucleotides: TGTGCCAGCAGTGAATACGGGGCAGGGGTTGAAGCTTTCTTT.

The chain carries TRBV28 and TRBJ1-6; the D is unclear. This CDR3 is 15 amino acids long. In germline, CDR1 is MDHEN, CDR2 SYDVKM. With 2 bases removed from V and 6 bases from J, the gap between germline ends came to 11 bases. Here the CDR3 DNA reads TGTGCCAGCAGTTTACAGGCACTCCCTAATTCACCCCTCCACTTT. Translated: CASSLQALPNSPLHF.

The rearrangement links TRBV6-4 to TRBJ2-1; 12 nucleotides align to TRBD2. Unmatched junction bases numbered 10, after V lost 5 bases and J lost 14 bases. Germline lookup yields CDR1 MRHNA and CDR2 SNTAGT. The CDR3 covers 14 residues. Here the CDR3 DNA reads TGTGCCAGCAGTCGTCTAGCGGGAGGGCCTAAAGAGTTCTTC. It is translated as CASSRLAGGPKEFF.

The chain has TRBV3-1 (or the pseudogene TRBV3-2) and TRBJ2-2; a weak D match, TRBD1 (5 bases). Germline CDR1 and CDR2: LGHDT and YNNKEL (reference sequence). This CDR3 comprises 14 residues. The germline V and J ends were trimmed by 4 bases and 6 bases, with 12 bases remaining between them. The CDR3 reads CASSPQGAAGELFF. As DNA, the CDR3 is TGTGCCAGCAGCCCCCAAGGGGCTGCCGGGGAGCTGTTTTTT.

The chain combines TRBV7-9 with TRBJ1-2; D gene unclear. Germline CDR1 and CDR2: SEHNR and FQNEAQ (reference sequence). The V gene lost 5 bases and the J gene lost 4 bases, with 11 bases spanning the gap. The CDR3 is 13 residues long. CDR3 nucleotide sequence: TGTGCCAGCAGCCCTAGTCAGTTCTATGGCTACACCTTC. Translating gives CASSPSQFYGYTF.

The genes are TRBV9 and TRBJ2-3; weak D call: TRBD1 (5 bases). V was pared by 0 bases and J by 4 bases, with 12 bases between. CDR3 size: 15 residues. The V gene's germline CDR1 is SGDLS and CDR2 YYNGEE. DNA for the CDR3: TGTGCCAGCAGCGTAGGGGGCCGGACCTCAGATACGCAGTATTTT. This codes for CASSVGGRTSDTQYF.